One sample yielded the 9 T cell receptor beta chains listed below, sequenced in a study of T cell repertoires in cytomegalovirus infection. Each CDR3 protein is one row after TCRdb ran MiXCR on the reads. The sample contains about 250,000 distinct CDR3 sequences, 17% of which appear only once. Sequencing was carried out using CD8+ T cells from PBMCs. All receptors derive from a human donor in good health (CMV status not recorded). Some clones in this sample may be carry-over from other donors' samples.

This clonotype was observed a handful of times. The chain joins TRBV7-6 to TRBJ2-7; 11 bases agree with TRBD2. CDR1 is SGHVS and CDR2 is FNYEAQ in the germline V gene. Trimming removed 0 bases from V and 9 bases from J; junction bases left unmatched: 10. CDR3 length: 16 residues. The CDR3 is CASSLAQTSGALGQYF. CDR3 nucleotide sequence: TGTGCCAGCAGCTTAGCCCAGACTAGCGGGGCCCTCGGGCAGTACTTC.

There are a few counts of this clonotype. This chain uses TRBV7-2 with TRBJ1-6; D not certain. V shed 1 base and J shed 3 bases, with 7 bases lying between them. This CDR3 has 15 residues. Per germline, CDR1 SGHTA and CDR2 FQGNSA. The CDR3 loop is CASSLGPGYNSPLHF. The CDR3 region has the DNA TGTGCCAGCAGCTTAGGGCCGGGCTATAATTCACCCCTCCACTTT.

The J gene is TRBJ2-1, the V gene TRBV2, with D possibly TRBD2 on 5 matching bases. Trimming took 3 bases from V and 8 from J, leaving 14 bases between them. The V gene's germline CDR1 is SNHLY and CDR2 FYNNEI. The CDR3 sequence is 14 residues long. Here the CDR3 reads CASSDAPGSDEQFF. CDR3 in DNA: TGTGCCAGCAGTGACGCACCGGGGAGCGATGAGCAGTTCTTC. The complete variable domain, with remaining parts taken from reference TRBV2 and TRBJ2-1, reads EPEVTQTPSHQVTQMGQEVILRCVPISNHLYFYWYRQILGQKVEFLVSFYNNEISEKSEIFDDQFSVERPDGSNFTLKIRSTKLEDSAMYFCASSDAPGSDEQFFGPGTRLTVL.

This clonotype has just a few counts. The V and J genes are TRBV7-3 and TRBJ2-1, with 9 bases fitting TRBD2. Losses at the gene ends were 1 base for V and 0 bases for J; bases not matched to a gene: 4. This CDR3 spans 17 amino acids. The germline V gene encodes CDR1 SGHTA and CDR2 FQGTGA. The CDR3 region is CASSLNSGGASYNEQFF. CDR3 sequence (DNA): TGTGCCAGCAGCTTAAATAGCGGGGGCGCCTCCTACAATGAGCAGTTCTTC.

The chain employs TRBV25-1 and TRBJ2-7; perhaps TRBD1 as D (6 bases). Germline V CDR1 and CDR2: MGHDK, SYGVNS. This CDR3 region has 17 residues. Deletions cut 3 bases from V and 5 bases from J, with 23 bases between. The CDR3 coding sequence is TGTGCCAGCAGTGACGCTCATAGGGCAGGGGAATTCGACGAGCAGTACTTC. Its protein product is CASSDAHRAGEFDEQYF.

This clonotype was picked up many times. The V call is TRBV4-1, the J call TRBJ1-1; D is possibly TRBD1 (5 bases). Germline CDR1 is MGHRA and CDR2 is YSYEKL. This CDR3 is built from 14 residues. Trimming removed 4 bases from V and 1 base from J, with 10 bases in between. CDR3 nucleotides: TGCGCCAGCAGCCCGAGTGGGGGGAACACTGAAGCTTTCTTT. This sequence encodes CASSPSGGNTEAFF.

This clonotype has ten or more counts. The chain has TRBV7-9 and TRBJ1-4; D is possibly TRBD1 (5 bases). Trimming pared 5 bases from V and 1 base from J, leaving 8 bases between. The CDR3 runs 14 residues. Germline V gene lookup returns CDR1 SEHNR and CDR2 FQNEAQ (reference sequence). The CDR3 DNA follows: TGTGCCAGCAGCGTTGACAGAACTAATGAAAAACTGTTTTTT. It specifies CASSVDRTNEKLFF.

This chain connects TRBV29-1 to TRBJ2-3; TRBD2 matches 13 bases. J gave up 6 bases and V 4 bases, and 10 bases lay outside the gene matches. This CDR3 has 16 residues. The germline V gene encodes CDR1 SQVTM and CDR2 ANQGSEA. CDR3 sequence (DNA): TGCAGCGTTGGGTCCTGGACTAGCGGGGGACGGGATACGCAGTATTTT. This translates into CSVGSWTSGGRDTQYF.

This chain links TRBV11-2 with TRBJ2-2; 11 bases align to TRBD2. The CDR3 is made up of 16 amino acids. Trimming cost V 5 bases and J 4 bases; bases outside gene matches: 6. Germline V lookup: CDR1 SGHAT, CDR2 FQNNGV. The CDR3 nucleotides are TGTGCCAGCAGCCCAACTAGCGGGGGAATCACCGGGGAGCTGTTTTTT. Residues: CASSPTSGGITGELFF.